Below, 28 T cell receptor beta chains from the same sample are listed, as sequenced in a study of radiotherapy plus CTLA-4 blockade in lung cancer (dated by TCRdb to between 2018 and 2020). Libraries came from the immunoSEQ multiplex PCR assay. TCRdb took over this immuneACCESS table, retaining in-frame rearrangements with V and J assigned. Such tables are incomplete; in checked studies, under half of the missing clones stem from an unresolved V gene, and the remainder is unexplained. This sample is represented by approximately 45,000 clones; roughly 59% of them were singletons. Roughly 18% of the sample rests with the top ten. Here the sequenced sample was peripheral blood, taken from a patient treated with radiotherapy plus ipilimumab. Source of these receptors: a human donor with non-small cell lung cancer who had a partial response to radiotherapy plus ipilimumab.

The chain couples TRBV6-6 to TRBJ1-2; 8 bases are a match to TRBD1. This CDR3 has 16 residues. The ends lost 8 bases at V and 1 base at J; junction bases unmatched: 12. Germline assignment: CDR1 MNHNY and CDR2 SVGAGI (reference sequence). CDR3 amino acids: CASLVDRGSGNYGYTF. CDR3 nucleotide sequence: TGTGCCAGCCTAGTCGACAGGGGCAGTGGTAACTATGGCTACACCTTC.

This chain joins TRBV13 and TRBJ2-3; 7 bases are shared with TRBD1. The CDR3 contains 15 residues. Germline loops: CDR1 PRHDT, CDR2 FYEKMQ (reference sequence). The junction had 3 bases not matched to a gene; V was cut back by 1 base and J by 2 bases. The DNA of the CDR3 is TGTGCCAGCAGCTTAGCAGGGGGTGACACAGATACGCAGTATTTT. It encodes CASSLAGGDTDTQYF.

This clone was picked up a small number of times. The rearrangement uses TRBV6-1 and TRBJ1-2, with 7 bases fitting TRBD1. This CDR3 spans 12 amino acids. Germline CDR1 reads MNHNS; CDR2 reads SASEGT. The V gene end was trimmed by 8 bases and the J gene end by 4 bases; junction bases not matched to a gene: 4. CDR3 region: CASATGAYGYTF. CDR3 DNA: TGTGCCAGCGCCACAGGGGCCTATGGCTACACCTTC.

This clone was seen only a few times. The chain is built from TRBV7-3 and TRBJ1-1; 8 nucleotides match TRBD1. Germline V CDR1 and CDR2: SGHTA, FQGTGA. CDR3 length equals 14 residues. With V trimmed by 6 bases and J by 3 bases, 6 bases remained unmatched. This CDR3 is CASSPTGVDTEAFF. CDR3 coding DNA: TGTGCCAGCAGTCCGACAGGGGTAGACACTGAAGCTTTCTTT.

The chain couples TRBV5-6 to TRBJ1-2; a possible D gene is TRBD1 (5 bases). The germline V gene has CDR1 SGHDT and CDR2 YYEEEE. CDR3 size: 12 residues. Trimming pared 2 bases from V and 10 bases from J, leaving 12 bases between. The DNA for the CDR3 is TGTGCCAGCAGCTTTAGCAGGGCCTCCTACACCTTC. Its protein is CASSFSRASYTF.

The V and J genes are TRBV5-1 and TRBJ1-1; tentative D call: TRBD1 (5 bases). Germline CDR1 reads SGHRS; CDR2 reads YFSETQ. The CDR3 loop spans 14 amino acids. V was clipped by 4 bases and J by 1 base, with 11 bases between them. The CDR3: CASSQIQGNTEAFF. CDR3 coding DNA: TGCGCCAGCAGCCAGATCCAGGGGAACACTGAAGCTTTCTTT.

This clone appeared a few times. The V call is TRBV7-9, the J call TRBJ1-5; D possibly corresponds to TRBD1 (5 bases). The CDR3 runs 14 residues. Trimming cost V 3 bases and J 4 bases, with 10 bases left between them. Germline V gene lookup returns CDR1 SEHNR and CDR2 FQNEAQ (reference sequence). The CDR3 spells CASSLWGGNQPQHF. In DNA form, the CDR3 reads TGTGCCAGCAGCTTGTGGGGGGGGAATCAGCCCCAGCATTTT.

The rearrangement uses TRBV4-3 and TRBJ2-5; possible D gene TRBD2, 5 bases. Per the germline V gene, CDR1 is LGHNA and CDR2 is YSLEER. Trimming removed 1 base from V and 5 bases from J, with 14 bases in between. This CDR3 contains 15 residues. CDR3 bases: TGCGCCAGCAGCCAAGGTACACTAGAGGTGGAGACCCAGTACTTC. This sequence encodes CASSQGTLEVETQYF.

The chain has TRBV7-2 and TRBJ1-1; D perhaps matches TRBD1 (5 bases). The CDR3 runs to 17 residues. The V gene's germline CDR1 is SGHTA and CDR2 FQGNSA. Trimming cost V 4 bases and J 0 bases, with 18 bases left between them. The CDR3 sequence is CASSSLGGRYMNTEAFF. As DNA, the CDR3 is TGTGCCAGCAGCTCCCTGGGGGGACGCTATATGAACACTGAAGCTTTCTTT.

This chain connects TRBV5-5 to TRBJ2-1; 12 bases align to TRBD2. The CDR3 sequence is 15 residues long. J lost 7 bases, V lost 9 bases, and 11 bases had no gene match. Germline CDR1 reads SGHKS; CDR2 reads YYEKEE (reference sequence). The CDR3 here is CATTPSGGVVNEQFF. For the CDR3, the DNA is TGTGCCACCACACCTAGCGGGGGGGTAGTAAATGAGCAGTTCTTC.

The J gene is TRBJ2-5, the V gene TRBV19; no firm D call. V lost 6 bases and J 5 bases, leaving 22 bases between the germline ends. This CDR3 region has 16 residues. The germline V gene has CDR1 LNHDA and CDR2 SQIVND (reference sequence). The chain's CDR3 is CASSTTRRAGGETQYF. The DNA for the CDR3 is TGTGCCAGTAGCACCACCCGGAGAGCTGGTGGGGAGACCCAGTACTTC.

V is TRBV6-1 and J is TRBJ2-7; the D gene is possibly TRBD1 (6 bases). The CDR3 runs 12 residues. V lost 6 bases, J lost 3 bases, and 9 bases lay in between. Germline values: CDR1 MNHNS, CDR2 SASEGT. Here the CDR3 DNA reads TGTGCCAGCAGCTCCAGGGGCTACGAGCAGTACTTC. Its translation: CASSSRGYEQYF.

The table lists this clone with a few counts. The CDR3 loop is CASASVLSYEQYF. The CDR3 nucleotides read TGTGCCAGCGCATCAGTCCTTTCCTACGAGCAGTACTTC. The chain couples TRBV6-1 to TRBJ2-7; no clear D. CDR3 length: 13 amino acids. Germline CDR1 reads MNHNS; CDR2 reads SASEGT. Trimming removed 8 bases from V and 1 base from J, with 12 bases in between.

This clone was counted once. CDR3 sequence (DNA): TGTGCCAGCAGCTTTCGTCAGAACAATTCACCCCTCCACTTT. Translation: CASSFRQNNSPLHF. The V call is TRBV7-8, the J call TRBJ1-6; D is ambiguous. Between the trimmed V and J ends, which lost 3 bases and 7 bases, there was a span of 10 bases. The V gene's germline CDR1 is SGHVS and CDR2 FQNEAQ. The CDR3 consists of 14 residues.

The chain employs TRBV29-1 and TRBJ1-2, with 9 bases identical to TRBD1. V lost 3 bases to trimming and J lost 3 bases; unmatched junction nucleotides: 5. Germline V lookup: CDR1 SQVTM, CDR2 ANQGSEA. This CDR3 region has 14 residues. CDR3 coding DNA: TGCAGCGTTGATCCGGGACAGGGCCACTATGGCTACACCTTC. Translating gives CSVDPGQGHYGYTF.

This chain connects TRBV7-9 to TRBJ2-1, with D possibly TRBD2 on 6 matching bases. Per the germline V gene, CDR1 is SEHNR and CDR2 is FQNEAQ (reference sequence). This CDR3 region has 14 residues. Trimming took 1 base from V and 8 from J, leaving 12 bases between them. The CDR3 reads CASSLELSGDEQFF. The CDR3 bases are TGTGCCAGCAGCTTAGAGCTGTCGGGGGATGAGCAGTTCTTC.

Details on this clone: No DNA is shown, since the ends of the CDR3 on it are uncertain; the CDR3 is the one TCRdb lists. J is TRBJ1-5 and V is TRBV6-1. Germline values: CDR1 MNHNS, CDR2 SASEGT. The CDR3 sequence runs 15 residues, both termini included. The CDR3 reads CASSLGTGGHQPQHF.

This clone has more than one count but fewer than ten. The rearrangement links TRBV5-8 to TRBJ1-1, with D unresolved. The V and J ends lost 1 base and 4 bases respectively, with 17 bases between them. Germline V gives CDR1 SGHTS, CDR2 YDEGEE. The CDR3 runs 16 residues. CDR3 amino acids: CASSLPLGSQLTEAFF. The CDR3 coding sequence is TGTGCCAGCAGCTTGCCCCTCGGGTCGCAGCTCACTGAAGCTTTCTTT.

The V gene is TRBV2, the J gene TRBJ2-1; maybe TRBD2 (6 bases). CDR1 is SNHLY, CDR2 FYNNEI, per germline. The CDR3 totals 11 residues. V gave up 6 bases and J gave up 15 bases, with 15 bases separating them. The CDR3 sequence is CASRTDYPRFF. The CDR3 DNA reads TGTGCCAGCAGGACGGACTACCCAAGGTTCTTC.

This chain joins TRBV9 and TRBJ1-1; no clear D gene. CDR3 length equals 13 residues. Trimming stripped 0 bases from V and 11 bases from J, with 14 bases between. Per germline, CDR1 SGDLS and CDR2 YYNGEE. CDR3 DNA: TGTGCCAGCAGCGTAGACCTTGGAGGAGAGGCTTTCTTT. Residues: CASSVDLGGEAFF.

The V call is TRBV6-5, the J call TRBJ2-7, with 8 bases identical to TRBD2. With V trimmed by 6 bases and J by 5 bases, 9 bases remained unmatched. In germline, CDR1 is MNHEY, CDR2 SVGAGI. The CDR3 is 14 amino acids. The CDR3 DNA follows: TGTGCCAGCAGGAAAAGCGGGAGATTGGACGAGCAGTACTTC. It yields the protein CASRKSGRLDEQYF.

This clone was detected a few times. This sequence joins TRBV28 and TRBJ2-7; possible D gene TRBD1, 5 bases. This CDR3 comprises 13 residues. The germline CDR1 and CDR2 sequences are MDHEN and SYDVKM. Trimming stripped 8 bases from V and 2 bases from J, with 13 bases between. The CDR3 DNA sequence: TGTGCCAGCCTCAGGCCAGGGACCTACGAGCAGTACTTC. This codes for CASLRPGTYEQYF.

In its sample, this clone was seen many times. The chain couples TRBV5-1 to TRBJ2-7; D is unresolved. Between the trimmed V and J ends, which lost 1 base and 3 bases, there was a span of 8 bases. CDR1 is SGHRS, CDR2 YFSETQ, per germline. The CDR3 totals 13 residues. As DNA, the CDR3 is TGCGCCAGCAGCTTGCACAAGATCTACGAGCAGTACTTC. Residues: CASSLHKIYEQYF.

This chain joins TRBV7-2 and TRBJ1-6; possibly TRBD1 for D (6 bases). CDR1 and CDR2 from the germline V gene are SGHTA and FQGNSA. The CDR3 is 15 amino acids. V was clipped by 6 bases and J by 10 bases, with 19 bases between them. The CDR3 sequence: CASRPTGNIGSPLHF. The CDR3 bases are TGTGCCAGCAGACCCACAGGGAATATTGGATCACCCCTCCACTTT.

This clone was found a few times. This chain joins TRBV7-9 and TRBJ1-1; D gene unclear. V was cut by 6 bases and J by 0 bases, with 11 bases left in between. The germline V gene has CDR1 SEHNR and CDR2 FQNEAQ (reference sequence). The CDR3 is 14 amino acids. The CDR3 reads CASSQQTMNTEAFF. The CDR3 bases are TGTGCCAGCAGTCAACAGACCATGAACACTGAAGCTTTCTTT.

The V and J genes are TRBV14 and TRBJ1-2, with D tentatively TRBD1 (5 bases). This CDR3 comprises 16 residues. In germline, CDR1 is SGHDN, CDR2 FVKESK. V lost 2 bases to trimming and J lost 4 bases, with 17 bases between them. The DNA for the CDR3 is TGTGCCAGCAGCCAAAGGGGAGGGGCTGCTAGCTATGGCTACACCTTC. It codes for CASSQRGGAASYGYTF.

The chain couples TRBV5-1 to TRBJ2-3, with D maybe TRBD1 (6 bases). The ends were cut back, 4 bases at V and 6 bases at J, with 18 bases in the middle. Germline V gives CDR1 SGHRS, CDR2 YFSETQ. The CDR3 extends over 15 amino acids. The DNA for the CDR3 is TGCGCCAGCAGCCTCCAAGGACAGAGTGCCGATACGCAGTATTTT. It encodes CASSLQGQSADTQYF.

This chain joins TRBV4-3 and TRBJ1-4, with unresolved D. This CDR3 comprises 15 residues. Germline CDR1 is LGHNA and CDR2 is YSLEER. V lost 4 bases and J lost 8, with 17 bases in between. In nucleotides, the CDR3 is TGCGCCAGCAGCCGCGGGGAGGGTGTGGGGGAAAAACTGTTTTTT. Translation: CASSRGEGVGEKLFF.